This T cell receptor beta chain was recovered during a study of CD8 T cells in Susac syndrome. This clonotype has only a few counts. V gave up 6 bases and J gave up 2 bases, with 8 bases separating them. The germline CDR1 and CDR2 sequences are SNHLY and FYNNEI. CDR3 length: 12 residues. Roughly 0.5 to 1 ug RNA was reverse transcribed with random hexamers. Each CDR3 protein gets one entry after TCRdb re-called the immunoSEQ multiplex PCR reads with MiXCR. Seen here are 77,000 or so distinct CDR3 sequences, around 96% observed once, and the top ten hold 0.3% to 0.4%. This receptor was identified in a human donor with multiple sclerosis. The chain has TRBV2 and TRBJ2-7, with a weak D call TRBD2 (6 bases). What was sequenced was CD8+ T cells from PBMCs. CDR3 region: CASSRGTYEQYF. Written as DNA, the CDR3 is TGTGCCAGCAGCCGGGGGACCTACGAGCAGTACTTC.